Below, 21 T cell receptor beta chains from the same sample are listed, as sequenced in a study of T cell changes during pregnancy in multiple sclerosis. Measured with immunoSEQ multiplex PCR; TCRdb has only the in-frame clones, and not every one. In the table there are 30,000 or so clones, around nine tenths of which are singletons. This specimen was CD4+ T cells from peripheral blood mononuclear cells, taken in the first trimester of pregnancy. These TCRs come from a female donor in good health, enrolled as a control in a pregnancy study.

This clone was seen a few times. The chain uses TRBV7-9 and TRBJ1-1; TRBD1 matches 8 bases. Trimming removed 4 bases from V and 0 bases from J; junction bases left unmatched: 4. This CDR3 spans 15 amino acids. In germline, CDR1 is SEHNR, CDR2 FQNEAQ (reference sequence). CDR3 residues: CASSSGTGVNTEAFF. For the CDR3, the DNA is TGTGCCAGCAGCTCCGGGACAGGAGTGAACACTGAAGCTTTCTTT.

This clone was seen more than once but under ten times. The genes are TRBV2 and TRBJ1-1; TRBD1 is a possible D gene (5 bases). Germline CDR1 is SNHLY and CDR2 is FYNNEI. CDR3 length equals 14 residues. The V end lost 7 bases, the J end lost 4 bases, and 16 bases lay between the germline ends. The CDR3 DNA sequence: TGTGCCAGCACCACGGCGGAGGGGCTCACTGAAGCTTTCTTT. Translating it yields CASTTAEGLTEAFF.

The chain recombines TRBV30 with TRBJ1-4, with 8 bases identical to TRBD1. The CDR3 covers 13 residues. Germline CDR1 reads GTSNPN; CDR2 reads SVGIG (reference sequence). The V and J ends lost 5 bases and 3 bases, in that order; junction bases with no gene match: 2. CDR3 loop: CAWGQGSNEKLFF. The CDR3 region has the DNA TGTGCCTGGGGACAGGGTTCTAATGAAAAACTGTTTTTT.

The chain employs TRBV4-2 and TRBJ2-4; D is perhaps TRBD2 (6 bases). Deletions cut 1 base from V and 8 bases from J, with 18 bases between. This CDR3 contains 16 residues. Germline V CDR1 and CDR2: LGHNA, YNFKEQ. For the CDR3, the DNA is TGTGCCAGCAGCCAAGTCGGTTCGGGGGTGGGTGACATTCAGTACTTC. Its translation: CASSQVGSGVGDIQYF.

The J gene is TRBJ1-2, the V gene TRBV5-4; possibly TRBD1 for D (5 bases). The germline CDR1 and CDR2 sequences are SGHNT and YYREEE (reference sequence). V gave up 0 bases and J gave up 3 bases, with 6 bases separating them. CDR3 length equals 13 residues. The CDR3 protein is CASSLVGDYGYTF. CDR3 DNA sequence: TGTGCCAGCAGCTTGGTAGGGGACTATGGCTACACCTTC.

This chain connects TRBV7-8 to TRBJ1-1; D is undetermined. V lost 6 bases to trimming and J lost 5 bases, with 13 bases between them. Per the germline V gene, CDR1 is SGHVS and CDR2 is FQNEAQ. CDR3 length: 13 amino acids. Here the CDR3 DNA reads TGTGCCAGCAGGGACTACTACTCAACTGAAGCTTTCTTT. Amino acids: CASRDYYSTEAFF.

The chain is built from TRBV5-1 and TRBJ1-2, with 7 bases that match TRBD1. V was pared by 4 bases and J by 0 bases, with 3 bases of the junction left unmatched. Germline CDR1 is SGHRS and CDR2 is YFSETQ. This CDR3 is built from 14 residues. The CDR3: CASSPGQANYGYTF. DNA for the CDR3: TGCGCCAGCAGCCCAGGACAGGCTAACTATGGCTACACCTTC.

The chain joins TRBV30 to TRBJ2-1, with 11 bases matching TRBD2. CDR1 and CDR2 from the germline V gene are GTSNPN and SVGIG (reference sequence). The CDR3 totals 18 residues. Trimming cost V 2 bases and J 10 bases; bases outside gene matches: 19. The CDR3 nucleotides read TGTGCCTGGAGTCACGGCTATCCCGTAGCGGGGGGGCGCGGCGAGCAGTTCTTC. Amino acids: CAWSHGYPVAGGRGEQFF.

The chain links TRBV7-2 to TRBJ2-7, with TRBD1 identical over 11 bases. The CDR3 spans 15 residues. The V and J ends lost 5 bases and 6 bases, in that order; junction bases with no gene match: 9. Germline V gene data show CDR1 as SGHTA and CDR2 as FQGNSA. CDR3: CASSPTPDRGREQYF. In nucleotides, the CDR3 is TGTGCCAGCAGCCCGACCCCGGACAGGGGGCGCGAGCAGTACTTC.

The chain joins TRBV11-2 to TRBJ2-2; D gene uncertain. The CDR3 loop spans 14 amino acids. Germline CDR1 is SGHAT and CDR2 is FQNNGV. V gave up 6 bases and J gave up 2 bases, with 10 bases separating them. The chain's CDR3 is CASRLNPNTGELFF. The CDR3 region has the DNA TGTGCCAGCAGGTTAAATCCAAACACCGGGGAGCTGTTTTTT.

The rearrangement uses TRBV7-2 and TRBJ1-1; 12 positions match TRBD1. There are 15 residues in the CDR3. CDR1 and CDR2 from the germline V gene are SGHTA and FQGNSA. The V segment lost 1 base and the J segment 11 bases; nucleotides outside the gene matches: 8. CDR3 in DNA: TGTGCCAGCAGCTTAGGGGGGACAGGGGGCCGGGAGGCTTTCTTT. Translated, it gives CASSLGGTGGREAFF.

The chain recombines TRBV30 with TRBJ2-5; TRBD2 matches 8 bases. This CDR3 has 16 amino acids. Germline V lookup: CDR1 GTSNPN, CDR2 SVGIG (reference sequence). V was pared by 0 bases and J by 2 bases, with 8 bases of the junction left unmatched. The CDR3 spells CAWSVFAGGPQETQYF. The DNA for the CDR3 is TGTGCCTGGAGTGTATTTGCGGGGGGCCCGCAAGAGACCCAGTACTTC.

This clone is a singleton in its sample. The genes are TRBV19 and TRBJ2-3; 11 positions agree with TRBD2. Per the germline V gene, CDR1 is LNHDA and CDR2 is SQIVND (reference sequence). The ends lost 5 bases at V and 6 bases at J; junction bases unmatched: 10. The CDR3 has 16 amino acids. CDR3 bases: TGTGCCAGTAGTGAGTCCCTAGCGGGGGGCGAGGATACGCAGTATTTT. It specifies CASSESLAGGEDTQYF. Looking up the rest from reference TRBV19 and TRBJ2-3 gives the full variable domain: DGGITQSPKYLFRKEGQNVTLSCEQNLNHDAMYWYRQDPGQGLRLIYYSQIVNDFQKGDIAEGYSVSREKKESFPLTVTSAQKNPTAFYLCASSESLAGGEDTQYFGPGTRLTVL.

The rearrangement joins TRBV7-3 to TRBJ2-2, with 8 bases that match TRBD1. Germline V gives CDR1 SGHTA, CDR2 FQGTGA. V dropped 6 bases and J dropped 5; count of bases not matched to a gene: 8. The CDR3 is made up of 15 amino acids. CDR3 residues: CASRSGTGFTGELFF. CDR3 coding DNA: TGTGCCAGCAGGTCCGGGACAGGCTTTACCGGGGAGCTGTTTTTT.

This chain uses TRBV7-2 with TRBJ2-7; TRBD1 matches 8 bases. The germline V gene encodes CDR1 SGHTA and CDR2 FQGNSA. The trim removed 0 bases at V and 7 bases at J, leaving 5 bases unmatched. This CDR3 contains 14 residues. The CDR3 region is CASSLADRVGEQYF. Here the CDR3 DNA reads TGTGCCAGCAGCTTAGCGGACAGGGTGGGGGAGCAGTACTTC.

J is TRBJ2-5 and V is TRBV7-2; 7 bases fit TRBD1. The CDR3 sequence is 15 residues long. CDR1 is SGHTA and CDR2 is FQGNSA in the germline V gene. With V trimmed by 5 bases and J by 5 bases, 11 bases remained unmatched. This chain's CDR3 is CASSLRGTSGETQYF. CDR3 in DNA: TGTGCCAGCAGCCTCAGGGGGACCTCGGGGGAGACCCAGTACTTC.

The V gene is TRBV2, the J gene TRBJ1-4; D gene uncertain. The CDR3 is 15 amino acids. The V end lost 4 bases, the J end lost 4 bases, and 13 bases lay between the germline ends. The germline V gene encodes CDR1 SNHLY and CDR2 FYNNEI. The CDR3 region is CASSGTTTGNEKLFF. The CDR3, as DNA: TGTGCCAGCAGTGGCACTACAACCGGTAATGAAAAACTGTTTTTT. Based on the CDR3 plus reference TRBV2 and TRBJ1-4, the full variable domain is EPEVTQTPSHQVTQMGQEVILRCVPISNHLYFYWYRQILGQKVEFLVSFYNNEISEKSEIFDDQFSVERPDGSNFTLKIRSTKLEDSAMYFCASSGTTTGNEKLFFGSGTQLSVL.

This chain uses TRBV7-9 with TRBJ1-1, with 7 bases fitting TRBD1. This CDR3 has 15 residues. J lost 5 bases, V lost 0 bases, and 6 bases had no gene match. Germline V CDR1 and CDR2: SEHNR, FQNEAQ (reference sequence). The CDR3: CASSLAGQIDTEAFF. In nucleotides, the CDR3 is TGTGCCAGCAGCTTAGCGGGACAGATTGATACTGAAGCTTTCTTT. Together with reference TRBV7-9 and TRBJ1-1, the CDR3 gives the full variable domain: DTGVSQNPRHKITKRGQNVTFRCDPISEHNRLYWYRQTLGQGPEFLTYFQNEAQLEKSRLLSDRFSAERPKGSFSTLEIQRTEQGDSAMYLCASSLAGQIDTEAFFGQGTRLTVV.

DNA for the CDR3: TGTGCCAGTAGTGATAGCAGGTCCAGGGGACAGTACTTC. Translation: CASSDSRSRGQYF. This chain links TRBV19 with TRBJ2-7; TRBD1 is a possible D gene (6 bases). This CDR3 region has 13 residues. Per germline, CDR1 LNHDA and CDR2 SQIVND (reference sequence). Trimming cost V 5 bases and J 10 bases, with 18 bases left between them.

A single count supports this clone. This chain's CDR3 is CASSLAVNQPQHF. CDR3 coding DNA: TGCGCCAGCAGCTTGGCAGTAAATCAGCCCCAGCATTTT. The V gene is TRBV5-1, the J gene TRBJ1-5; unclear D gene. Trimming stripped 0 bases from V and 4 bases from J, with 5 bases between. CDR3 length: 13 residues. CDR1 is SGHRS, CDR2 YFSETQ, per germline.

This chain joins TRBV6-5 and TRBJ1-2; 8 bases match TRBD1. Germline V gives CDR1 MNHEY, CDR2 SVGAGI. The CDR3 spans 12 residues. V lost 4 bases and J lost 8; bases outside the gene matches: 3. The CDR3: CASSSTGEGYTF. CDR3 nucleotides: TGTGCCAGCAGTTCGACAGGGGAGGGCTACACCTTC.